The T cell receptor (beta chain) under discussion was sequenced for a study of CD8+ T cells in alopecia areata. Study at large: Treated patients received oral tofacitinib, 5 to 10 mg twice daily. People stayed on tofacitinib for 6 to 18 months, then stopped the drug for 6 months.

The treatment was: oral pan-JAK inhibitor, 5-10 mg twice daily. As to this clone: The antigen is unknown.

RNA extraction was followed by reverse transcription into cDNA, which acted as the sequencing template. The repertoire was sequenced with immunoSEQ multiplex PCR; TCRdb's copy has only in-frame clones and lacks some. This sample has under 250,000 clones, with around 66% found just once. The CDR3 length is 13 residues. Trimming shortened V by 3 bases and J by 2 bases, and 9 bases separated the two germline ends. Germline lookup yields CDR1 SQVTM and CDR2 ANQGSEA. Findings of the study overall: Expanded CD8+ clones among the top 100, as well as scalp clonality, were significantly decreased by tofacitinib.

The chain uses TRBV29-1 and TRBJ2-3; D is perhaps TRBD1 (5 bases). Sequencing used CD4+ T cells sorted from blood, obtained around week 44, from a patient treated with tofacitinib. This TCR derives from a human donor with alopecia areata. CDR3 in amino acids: CSVEGRATDTQYF. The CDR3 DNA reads TGCAGCGTTGAGGGGCGAGCCACAGATACGCAGTATTTT.